This is a list of T cell receptor beta chains from one sample in a study of OX40 agonist ivuxolimab in advanced cancers. Data came from immunoSEQ multiplex PCR; TCRdb stores just in-frame clones and leaves some out. The profile shows about 76,000 clones, approximately 85% of them singletons. The starting material was CD4+ or CD8+ T cells sorted from blood, obtained in a trial of the OX40 agonist ivuxolimab. These TCRs come from an adult with an advanced solid tumor such as melanoma, head and neck, liver or kidney cancer. The CDR3 runs from the conserved cysteine through the conserved F or W. Each record gives: V gene, J gene, clone size, D gene, CDR3 DNA, CDR3 protein. D genes are given only for firm matches. The size field is filled for only some rows; it gives once, few, many or a size class.

V gene: TRBV6-5
J gene: TRBJ2-1
clone size: NA
D gene: NA
CDR3 DNA: TGTGCCAGCAGTTCACGGACTCGGCAGTTCTTC
CDR3 protein: CASSSRTRQFF

V gene: TRBV30
J gene: TRBJ2-5
clone size: NA
D gene: NA
CDR3 DNA: TGTGCCTGGACTAAGCGCGGGGCCCAAGAGACCCAGTACTTC
CDR3 protein: CAWTKRGAQETQYF

V gene: TRBV7-2
J gene: TRBJ1-1
clone size: NA
D gene: NA
CDR3 DNA: TGTGCCAGCAGCAACAGAATGAACACTGAAGCTTTCTTT
CDR3 protein: CASSNRMNTEAFF

V gene: TRBV19
J gene: TRBJ2-1
clone size: NA
D gene: NA
CDR3 DNA: TGTGCCAGTAGTATAGCGGGGACATTGCCTACTAATGAGCAGTTCTTC
CDR3 protein: CASSIAGTLPTNEQFF

V gene: TRBV6-4
J gene: TRBJ2-2
clone size: NA
D gene: TRBD1
CDR3 DNA: TGTGCCAGCAGTGCTCAACCGGGACAGGGAAGCACCGGGGAGCTGTTTTTT
CDR3 protein: CASSAQPGQGSTGELFF

V gene: TRBV7-8
J gene: TRBJ1-2
clone size: few
D gene: NA
CDR3 DNA: TGTGCCAGCAGCTTAGCCTCCTGGAGGGGCCATGGCTACACCTTC
CDR3 protein: CASSLASWRGHGYTF

V gene: TRBV30
J gene: TRBJ1-4
clone size: few
D gene: NA
CDR3 DNA: TGTGCCTGGGGACCCGACAGCGGGGGGAAAAAACTGTTTTTT
CDR3 protein: CAWGPDSGGKKLFF

V gene: TRBV4-1
J gene: TRBJ2-2
clone size: NA
D gene: NA
CDR3 DNA: TGCGCCAGCAGCCAAGAGAACAGGGTCGTTACCGGGGAGCTGTTTTTT
CDR3 protein: CASSQENRVVTGELFF

V gene: TRBV5-4
J gene: TRBJ2-5
clone size: NA
D gene: TRBD2
CDR3 DNA: TGTGCCAGCAGCTCCAGCGGGGGCGGGGAGACCCAGTACTTC
CDR3 protein: CASSSSGGGETQYF

V gene: TRBV6-1
J gene: TRBJ1-4
clone size: NA
D gene: NA
CDR3 DNA: TGTGCCAGCAGTGAAGCTGGACAGCTTAATGAAAAACTGTTTTTT
CDR3 protein: CASSEAGQLNEKLFF

V gene: TRBV7-2
J gene: TRBJ2-3
clone size: NA
D gene: NA
CDR3 DNA: TGTGCCAGCAGCCTCCAGGGGGGTAGGGATACGCAGTATTTT
CDR3 protein: CASSLQGGRDTQYF

V gene: TRBV6-5
J gene: TRBJ2-1
clone size: NA
D gene: NA
CDR3 DNA: TGTGCCAGCAGTCGGTACGACAATGAGCAGTTCTTC
CDR3 protein: CASSRYDNEQFF

V gene: TRBV7-9
J gene: TRBJ1-2
clone size: once
D gene: NA
CDR3 DNA: TGTGCCAGCAGCCCCGGAAATGTGGATAACCACTACACCTTC
CDR3 protein: CASSPGNVDNHYTF

V gene: TRBV18
J gene: TRBJ2-1
clone size: NA
D gene: TRBD2
CDR3 DNA: TGTGCCAGCTCACCAAACAGCGGGGCTTACAATGAGCAGTTCTTC
CDR3 protein: CASSPNSGAYNEQFF

V gene: TRBV12-5
J gene: TRBJ2-7
clone size: NA
D gene: TRBD2
CDR3 DNA: TGTGCTAGTGGTTTGTCCACCGGGACTAGCAGCAGCGAGCAGTACTTC
CDR3 protein: CASGLSTGTSSSEQYF

V gene: TRBV7-2
J gene: TRBJ1-1
clone size: NA
D gene: NA
CDR3 DNA: TGTGCCAGCAGCTTAGCGCAGGGAATGGGTGAAGCTTTCTTT
CDR3 protein: CASSLAQGMGEAFF

V gene: TRBV7-2
J gene: TRBJ2-7
clone size: NA
D gene: TRBD2
CDR3 DNA: TGTGCCAGCAGTTTTAGCGGGGGGGCTTTAGCTATCTACGAGCAGTACTTC
CDR3 protein: CASSFSGGALAIYEQYF

V gene: TRBV6-1
J gene: TRBJ2-1
clone size: NA
D gene: TRBD1
CDR3 DNA: TGTGCCAGCAGTGAAAGGGCCGGACTGGGGACAGGGTACAATGAGCAGTTCTTC
CDR3 protein: CASSERAGLGTGYNEQFF

V gene: TRBV7-6
J gene: TRBJ2-7
clone size: NA
D gene: NA
CDR3 DNA: TGTGCCAGCAGCTTAGGGGGCCAGGCTGGCGAGCAGTACTTC
CDR3 protein: CASSLGGQAGEQYF

V gene: TRBV5-1
J gene: TRBJ1-5
clone size: NA
D gene: NA
CDR3 DNA: TGCGCCAGCAGCCCCGAGGGGCAGGGTGGGCAGCCCCAGCATTTT
CDR3 protein: CASSPEGQGGQPQHF

V gene: TRBV15
J gene: TRBJ2-1
clone size: NA
D gene: NA
CDR3 DNA: TGTGCCACCAGCAGAGAACTAGACTACCCCCATGAGCAGTTCTTC
CDR3 protein: CATSRELDYPHEQFF

V gene: TRBV12-5
J gene: TRBJ1-5
clone size: NA
D gene: NA
CDR3 DNA: TGTGCTAGTGTTATCACAGGTAGCAATCAGCCCCAGCATTTT
CDR3 protein: CASVITGSNQPQHF

V gene: TRBV2
J gene: TRBJ2-7
clone size: NA
D gene: TRBD1
CDR3 DNA: TGTGCCAGCAGAGAGCGGACAGGGTTCGGCGAGCAGTACTTC
CDR3 protein: CASRERTGFGEQYF

V gene: TRBV27
J gene: TRBJ1-6
clone size: few
D gene: NA
CDR3 DNA: TGTGCCAGCAGTTTTGGGAGAAATTCACCCCTCCACTTT
CDR3 protein: CASSFGRNSPLHF

V gene: TRBV7-2
J gene: TRBJ1-3
clone size: NA
D gene: TRBD1
CDR3 DNA: TGTGCCAGCAGCTCGGACAGGGGGTTCGGAAACACCATATATTTT
CDR3 protein: CASSSDRGFGNTIYF

V gene: TRBV7-6
J gene: TRBJ2-1
clone size: NA
D gene: TRBD2
CDR3 DNA: TGTGCCAGCAGCTCGACTAGCGGGGGGTTATACAATGAGCAGTTCTTC
CDR3 protein: CASSSTSGGLYNEQFF

V gene: TRBV6-5
J gene: TRBJ2-3
clone size: NA
D gene: TRBD2
CDR3 DNA: TGTGCCAGCAGCCCTCGGGAGGGGTGGGATACGCAGTATTTT
CDR3 protein: CASSPREGWDTQYF

V gene: TRBV5-8
J gene: TRBJ1-4
clone size: NA
D gene: TRBD1
CDR3 DNA: TGTGCCAGCAGCGGATCCGGGACAGGGGGTGAAAAACTGTTTTTT
CDR3 protein: CASSGSGTGGEKLFF

V gene: TRBV5-1
J gene: TRBJ2-3
clone size: NA
D gene: TRBD2
CDR3 DNA: TGCGCCAGCAGCTGGCCCCAAGCGGGGACTAGCACAGATACGCAGTATTTT
CDR3 protein: CASSWPQAGTSTDTQYF

V gene: TRBV6-6
J gene: TRBJ1-2
clone size: NA
D gene: NA
CDR3 DNA: TGTGCCAGCACCCAGGACAGCGACTATGGCTACACCTTC
CDR3 protein: CASTQDSDYGYTF

V gene: TRBV5-1
J gene: TRBJ2-7
clone size: NA
D gene: NA
CDR3 DNA: TGCGCCAGCAGCTTGGGCGGGGACGGTTCCTACGAGCAGTACTTC
CDR3 protein: CASSLGGDGSYEQYF

V gene: TRBV7-8
J gene: TRBJ2-1
clone size: NA
D gene: TRBD2
CDR3 DNA: TGTGCCAGCAGCTTAGGCGGACTAGCGGGGGCCAACAATGAGCAGTTCTTC
CDR3 protein: CASSLGGLAGANNEQFF

V gene: TRBV11-2
J gene: TRBJ2-5
clone size: NA
D gene: NA
CDR3 DNA: TGTGCCAGCAGCCCGGGACGGGTGGAGACCCAGTACTTC
CDR3 protein: CASSPGRVETQYF

V gene: TRBV19
J gene: TRBJ1-5
clone size: few
D gene: NA
CDR3 DNA: TGTGCCAGTAGTCCTCAGGCTACCAATCAGCCCCAGCATTTT
CDR3 protein: CASSPQATNQPQHF

V gene: TRBV7-6
J gene: TRBJ2-1
clone size: NA
D gene: TRBD2
CDR3 DNA: TGTGCCAGCAGCGCCGGGGGGGCTTTGAATGAGCAGTTCTTC
CDR3 protein: CASSAGGALNEQFF

V gene: TRBV30
J gene: TRBJ2-7
clone size: NA
D gene: NA
CDR3 DNA: TGTGCCTGGAGTGTGAATATTTGGGGGAGCTCCTACGAGCAGTACTTC
CDR3 protein: CAWSVNIWGSSYEQYF

V gene: TRBV5-6
J gene: TRBJ2-7
clone size: NA
D gene: NA
CDR3 DNA: TGTGCCAGCAGCTCTCTGGGGACACAAACCTACGAGCAGTACTTC
CDR3 protein: CASSSLGTQTYEQYF

V gene: TRBV19
J gene: TRBJ2-5
clone size: NA
D gene: NA
CDR3 DNA: TGTGCCAGTAGTATAGCCCTCCGACAAGAGACCCAGTACTTC
CDR3 protein: CASSIALRQETQYF

V gene: TRBV7-2
J gene: TRBJ1-4
clone size: NA
D gene: NA
CDR3 DNA: TGTGCCAGCAGCTTAGGGACAAGGGGAGGTGAAAAACTGTTTTTT
CDR3 protein: CASSLGTRGGEKLFF

V gene: TRBV18
J gene: TRBJ2-7
clone size: NA
D gene: TRBD2
CDR3 DNA: TGTGCCAGCTCACCAAGCAACCCTGGGGGCGGGGGGGCCTACGAGCAGTACTTC
CDR3 protein: CASSPSNPGGGGAYEQYF

V gene: TRBV19
J gene: TRBJ1-3
clone size: once
D gene: NA
CDR3 DNA: TGTGCCAGTAGCCGGACAGTCGTCTCTGGAAACACCATATATTTT
CDR3 protein: CASSRTVVSGNTIYF

V gene: TRBV2
J gene: TRBJ1-1
clone size: NA
D gene: NA
CDR3 DNA: TGTGCCAGCAGTGAATCGGGTTTTAGTAACACTGAAGCTTTCTTT
CDR3 protein: CASSESGFSNTEAFF

V gene: TRBV6-5
J gene: TRBJ1-5
clone size: NA
D gene: NA
CDR3 DNA: TGTGCCAGCAAGGGAGGGTACAATCAGCCCCAGCATTTT
CDR3 protein: CASKGGYNQPQHF

V gene: TRBV30
J gene: TRBJ1-2
clone size: NA
D gene: TRBD1
CDR3 DNA: TGTGCCTGGAGGGCCGGGACAGGGGCTAACTATGGCTACACCTTC
CDR3 protein: CAWRAGTGANYGYTF

V gene: TRBV7-2
J gene: TRBJ2-7
clone size: NA
D gene: TRBD1
CDR3 DNA: TGTGCCAGCAGCTTCTTGGGACAGGGGGTGGGAGAGCAGTACTTC
CDR3 protein: CASSFLGQGVGEQYF

V gene: TRBV19
J gene: TRBJ1-4
clone size: NA
D gene: NA
CDR3 DNA: TGTGCCAGTAGTATAGTAGCTTTAGGACCGCTGTTTTTT
CDR3 protein: CASSIVALGPLFF

V gene: TRBV4-2
J gene: TRBJ1-2
clone size: NA
D gene: NA
CDR3 DNA: TGTGCCAGCAGCCAAGTTCCCGGACTGAGGGGTGGCTACACCTTC
CDR3 protein: CASSQVPGLRGGYTF

V gene: TRBV7-2
J gene: TRBJ2-2
clone size: NA
D gene: NA
CDR3 DNA: TGTGCCAGCAGCTTAACGCGGGCGAACACCGGGGAGCTGTTTTTT
CDR3 protein: CASSLTRANTGELFF